This T cell receptor beta chain was recovered during a study of OX40 agonist ivuxolimab in advanced cancers. Study-wide background: Patients assigned to dose escalation were diagnosed with hepatocellular carcinoma, melanoma, renal cell or head and neck cancer. A male proportion of more than 75% was recorded, with mean age approximately 60 years and range roughly 23 to 90. Points from the study as a whole: Clonal expansion among partial responders at 0.1-3.0 mg/kg ranked near the lowest.

The germline gives CDR1 LNHNV, CDR2 YYDKDF (reference sequence). The CDR3 covers 14 residues. Losses at the gene ends were 0 bases for V and 8 bases for J; bases not matched to a gene: 3. In regard to this clone: Its specificity is not known.

The method was immunoSEQ multiplex PCR; TCRdb's version includes in-frame clones alone and lacks a portion of them. The profile shows around 70,000 clones, 65% to 90% of them singletons. The chain carries TRBV15 and TRBJ1-5, with 8 bases fitting TRBD1. The sample here was CD4+ or CD8+ T cells sorted from blood, taken in a trial of the OX40 agonist ivuxolimab. The source of this sequence is an adult with an advanced solid tumor such as melanoma, head and neck, liver or kidney cancer. The CDR3 region is CATSRDQGAEPQHF. DNA of the CDR3: TGTGCCACCAGCAGAGATCAGGGGGCAGAGCCCCAGCATTTT.